The rows below give T cell receptor beta chains drawn from one sample of a study of blood T cell repertoires in COVID-19. Clones were read by immunoSEQ multiplex PCR, and TCRdb kept only the in-frame ones, dropping some. The sample has hundreds of thousands of clones, around 90% seen once. The sequenced material came from peripheral blood. The receptors come from a woman under 30 with acute or convalescent COVID-19. Both conserved end residues are part of each CDR3. A D gene is named only where the DNA matches it firmly. The size of a clone is reported for some rows only, either as once, few or many, or as a class for expanded clones.

J,D,length,size,V,CDR3,DNA
TRBJ1-4,NA,13,once,TRBV2,CASRDRTNEKLFF,TGTGCCAGCAGGGACAGAACTAATGAAAAACTGTTTTTT
TRBJ2-7,TRBD2,17,NA,TRBV4-3,CASSQDWAGTGGREQYF,TGCGCCAGCAGCCAAGATTGGGCGGGAACGGGGGGGCGCGAGCAGTACTTC
TRBJ2-5,TRBD2,18,once,TRBV11-2,CASSPYEGLAGGKETQYF,TGTGCCAGCAGCCCCTATGAGGGACTAGCGGGGGGGAAAGAGACCCAGTACTTC
TRBJ1-1,NA,14,once,TRBV27,CASTPLGRLTEAFF,TGTGCCAGCACGCCCCTCGGGAGGCTCACTGAAGCTTTCTTT
TRBJ1-6,TRBD1,15,few,TRBV4-2,CASSQADRGNSPLHF,TGTGCCAGCAGCCAAGCTGACAGGGGGAATTCACCCCTCCACTTT
TRBJ1-2,TRBD1,16,NA,TRBV27,CASSLSRGQGMGGYTF,TGTGCCAGCAGTTTATCGAGGGGACAGGGTATGGGAGGCTACACCTTC
TRBJ2-3,NA,17,NA,TRBV19,CASSMKRVTRGYGTQYF,TGTGCCAGTAGTATGAAAAGGGTTACCCGCGGGTATGGTACGCAGTATTTT
TRBJ1-3,NA,14,once,TRBV12-5,CASGLQASGNTIYF,TGTGCTAGTGGACTTCAGGCTTCTGGAAACACCATATATTTT
TRBJ1-1,NA,19,NA,TRBV10-3,CATQFGTYPYGRMNTEAFF,TGTGCCACCCAGTTCGGGACATACCCATATGGGCGTATGAACACTGAAGCTTTCTTT
TRBJ2-7,TRBD2,14,NA,TRBV2,CASSITSGGFEQYF,TGTGCCAGCAGTATAACTAGCGGGGGGTTCGAGCAGTACTTC
TRBJ2-2,TRBD1,15,NA,TRBV6-5,CASSLSTGVPGELFF,TGTGCCAGCAGCTTATCGACAGGGGTTCCCGGGGAGCTGTTTTTT
TRBJ1-5,NA,15,NA,TRBV7-6,CASSRSWGVNQPQHF,TGTGCCAGCAGCCGGAGTTGGGGAGTCAATCAGCCCCAGCATTTT
TRBJ1-1,NA,11,NA,TRBV25-1,CAAGPLGEAFF,TGTGCCGCCGGCCCGCTCGGGGAAGCTTTCTTT
TRBJ1-5,NA,16,once,TRBV4-3,CASSQDRGLSNQPQHF,TGCGCCAGCAGCCAAGACAGGGGATTGAGCAATCAGCCCCAGCATTTT
TRBJ1-4,TRBD1,15,NA,TRBV28,CASSLWGQGARKLFF,TGTGCCAGCAGTTTATGGGGACAGGGGGCTAGAAAACTGTTTTTT
TRBJ1-1,NA,17,NA,TRBV7-2,CASSLFAPVVSGTEAFF,TGTGCCAGCAGCTTATTTGCTCCGGTTGTATCGGGCACTGAAGCTTTCTTT
TRBJ2-7,NA,13,NA,TRBV9,CASSPQSAYEQYF,TGTGCCAGCAGCCCCCAGTCCGCCTACGAGCAGTACTTC
TRBJ2-1,TRBD1,17,few,TRBV3-1/TRBV3-2,CASSPSGTDVPLAKQFF,TGTGCCAGCAGCCCTTCCGGGACAGACGTACCTCTAGCTAAGCAGTTCTTC
TRBJ2-7,TRBD2,14,NA,TRBV3-1/TRBV3-2,CASRGRGAEYEQYF,TGTGCCAGCAGAGGGCGGGGGGCCGAGTACGAGCAGTACTTC
TRBJ1-2,NA,13,NA,TRBV9,CASSVGEHYGYTF,TGTGCCAGCAGCGTAGGAGAACACTATGGCTACACCTTC
TRBJ2-3,NA,14,NA,TRBV18,CASSPGVDTDTQYF,TGTGCCAGCTCACCGGGAGTAGACACAGATACGCAGTATTTT
TRBJ2-7,TRBD1,14,NA,TRBV3-1/TRBV3-2,CASSPTGGQNEQYF,TGTGCCAGCAGCCCGACAGGGGGCCAGAACGAGCAGTACTTC